The following is a TCR beta chain sequence with its context. No antigen is known for it. This record comes from a study of cytomegalovirus exposure and HLA in healthy donors. Looking at the study overall: In a later analysis, the roughly 130 validation repertoires were reported to have used the same platform as the approximately 620 first-cohort repertoires. Study-level findings and limits: The TCR clusters that emerged in the first cohort tended, a later analysis found, to co-occur in the roughly 120 validation repertoires. According to the study, around 150 TCR beta chains were cytomegalovirus-associated.

The CDR3 runs 13 residues. V gave up 3 bases and J gave up 6 bases, with 14 bases separating them. Germline CDR1 and CDR2: SQVTM and ANQGSEA. Clones were sequenced by immunoSEQ multiplex PCR, and TCRdb holds only the in-frame ones, with some missing. The sample has about 280,000 clones; 80% to 90% are singletons. The sequence was obtained from a woman in her late teens or twenties in good health and CMV-seronegative. The J gene is TRBJ1-2, the V gene TRBV29-1; D may be TRBD1 (6 bases). Sequencing input: PBMCs. This CDR3 is CSVDAGARDGYTF. The CDR3 region has the DNA TGCAGCGTTGATGCGGGGGCACGGGATGGCTACACCTTC.